The rows below give T cell receptor beta chains drawn from one sample of a study of shared clonotypes between healthy human individuals. Produced via immunoSEQ multiplex PCR; TCRdb's table is partial and in-frame only. The sample includes approximately 2,000,000 clones, approximately 90% seen only once; the top ten take approximately 0.41%. Sequencing was performed on naive CD4+ T cells from PBMCs. These receptors were obtained from a man aged 18 to 29 in good health. Some clones in this sample may be carry-over from other donors' samples. CDR3s include the opening cysteine and the closing phenylalanine or tryptophan. A D gene is named only where the DNA matches it firmly. Clone sizes are given selectively: once, few, many, or a class where the clone is expanded.

NA | TRBD2 | TRBJ2-1 | TRBV14 | CASSQEPRLAGANEQFF | TGTGCCAGCAGCCAAGAGCCCCGACTAGCGGGAGCCAATGAGCAGTTCTTC
NA | NA | TRBJ1-4 | TRBV7-9 | CASSPSGGTNEKLFF | TGTGCCAGCAGCCCAAGCGGGGGCACTAATGAAAAACTGTTTTTT
NA | NA | TRBJ2-1 | TRBV13 | CASSLVRGIEQFF | TGTGCCAGCAGCTTAGTTCGGGGGATTGAGCAGTTCTTC
NA | NA | TRBJ1-5 | TRBV28 | CASRPGGTHSNQPQHF | TGTGCCAGCAGACCCGGGGGCACCCATAGCAATCAGCCCCAGCATTTT
NA | NA | TRBJ2-3 | TRBV6-5 | CASSYFSDTQYF | TGTGCCAGCAGTTACTTCTCAGATACGCAGTATTTT
NA | NA | TRBJ2-3 | TRBV5-6 | CASSLLHTDTQYF | TGTGCCAGCAGCTTGCTTCACACAGATACGCAGTATTTT
NA | NA | TRBJ1-1 | TRBV5-1 | CASRGAVMNTEAFF | TGCGCCAGCCGGGGGGCAGTCATGAACACTGAAGCTTTCTTT
NA | NA | TRBJ2-1 | TRBV7-2 | CASSLAVSSYNEQFF | TGTGCCAGCAGCTTAGCCGTAAGCTCCTACAATGAGCAGTTCTTC
NA | NA | TRBJ2-2 | TRBV7-9 | CASTTRTNTGELFF | TGTGCCAGCACCACAAGGACCAACACCGGGGAGCTGTTTTTT
NA | TRBD2 | TRBJ2-1 | TRBV2 | CASTLRLAGRGEQFF | TGTGCCAGCACCTTAAGACTAGCGGGACGGGGTGAGCAGTTCTTC
few | NA | TRBJ2-5 | TRBV7-8 | CASSLIETQYF | TGTGCCAGCAGCTTAATAGAGACCCAGTACTTC
once | NA | TRBJ1-4 | TRBV4-3 | CASSQDPRPHMEKLFF | TGCGCCAGCAGCCAAGATCCCAGACCGCATATGGAAAAACTGTTTTTT
NA | NA | TRBJ1-3 | TRBV27 | CASRKMGAGNTIYF | TGTGCCAGCAGAAAGATGGGTGCTGGAAACACCATATATTTT
NA | NA | TRBJ1-2 | TRBV28 | CASRRNYGYTF | TGTGCCAGCAGGAGAAACTATGGCTACACCTTC
NA | NA | TRBJ1-1 | TRBV11-2 | CASRRQGTEVAFF | TGTGCCAGCAGGCGACAAGGAACCGAAGTGGCTTTCTTT
NA | NA | TRBJ1-4 | TRBV27 | CASSFGGEEKLFF | TGTGCCAGCAGTTTCGGGGGGGAGGAAAAACTGTTTTTT
once | TRBD1 | TRBJ2-7 | TRBV18 | CASSPSTGGYEQYF | TGTGCCAGCTCACCCTCGACAGGGGGCTACGAGCAGTACTTC
NA | TRBD2 | TRBJ2-7 | TRBV5-6 | CASSLVAGSHEQYF | TGTGCCAGCAGCTTAGTAGCGGGATCCCACGAGCAGTACTTC
NA | NA | TRBJ2-7 | TRBV27 | CASSPVGGPLSYEQYF | TGTGCCAGCAGTCCCGTGGGGGGTCCTCTCTCCTACGAGCAGTACTTC
NA | NA | TRBJ2-3 | TRBV7-8 | CASTGSDSTQYF | TGTGCCAGCACCGGTAGCGACAGTACGCAGTATTTT
NA | NA | TRBJ1-5 | TRBV23-1 | CASSQREGHGQPQHF | TGCGCCAGCAGTCAAAGGGAGGGGCATGGGCAGCCCCAGCATTTT
NA | NA | TRBJ1-5 | TRBV2 | CASSTTTGNSNQPQHF | TGTGCCAGCAGTACCACAACAGGGAATAGCAATCAGCCCCAGCATTTT
NA | TRBD1 | TRBJ2-3 | TRBV7-8 | CASSSDRVGTDTQYF | TGTGCCAGCAGCTCCGACAGGGTCGGCACAGATACGCAGTATTTT
NA | TRBD2 | TRBJ2-7 | TRBV6-1 | CASSEVGLAGGPYEQYF | TGTGCCAGCAGTGAAGTGGGACTAGCGGGAGGCCCCTACGAGCAGTACTTC
NA | NA | TRBJ2-1 | TRBV18 | CASSPKASDYNEQFF | TGTGCCAGCTCACCGAAGGCTAGCGACTACAATGAGCAGTTCTTC
NA | TRBD1 | TRBJ1-2 | TRBV19 | CASSTTGKRYGYTF | TGTGCCAGTAGCACGACAGGGAAGAGGTATGGCTACACCTTC
NA | NA | TRBJ2-7 | TRBV27 | CASSSGRRFSYEQYF | TGTGCCAGCAGTTCGGGACGCCGCTTCTCCTACGAGCAGTACTTC
NA | TRBD2 | TRBJ2-7 | TRBV6-5 | CASSPPASGEQYF | TGTGCCAGCAGCCCCCCCGCTAGCGGCGAGCAGTACTTC
NA | TRBD1 | TRBJ1-3 | TRBV6-1 | CASSEQGALGNTIYF | TGTGCCAGCAGTGAACAGGGGGCGCTCGGAAACACCATATATTTT
NA | TRBD1 | TRBJ1-2 | TRBV7-3 | CASSLTGTGVYGYTF | TGTGCCAGCAGCTTAACCGGGACAGGGGTTTATGGCTACACCTTC
NA | TRBD1 | TRBJ1-5 | TRBV19 | CASSLKGGTQPQHF | TGTGCCAGTAGTCTCAAAGGGGGCACCCAGCCCCAGCATTTT
NA | NA | TRBJ2-5 | TRBV19 | CASSILPRQGRYQETQYF | TGTGCCAGTAGTATCTTACCGCGGCAGGGACGGTACCAAGAGACCCAGTACTTC